This is a list of T cell receptor beta chains from one sample in a study of cytomegalovirus exposure and HLA in healthy donors. The method was immunoSEQ multiplex PCR; TCRdb's version includes in-frame clones alone and lacks a portion of them. The data hold more than 80,000 clones, with approximately 85% observed a single time. What was sequenced was PBMCs. Receptors originate from a man aged 50 or older in good health and CMV-seronegative. Each CDR3 is given with its conserved first and last residue. Each record gives: D gene, clone size, J gene, V gene, CDR3 DNA, CDR3 protein. A D gene is named only where the DNA matches it firmly. Some rows have no size entry. The others give once, few or many, or a class for an expanded clone.

D: TRBD1; size: few; J: TRBJ2-1; V: TRBV7-9; DNA: TGTGCCAGCAGCTCCCCCGGGACAGGGGGTTGGGATGAGCAGTTCTTC; CDR3: CASSSPGTGGWDEQFF
D: TRBD1; size: .; J: TRBJ1-2; V: TRBV7-9; DNA: TGTGCCAGCAGCATTGACAGGGTAGCTCGGGGCTATGGCTACACCTTC; CDR3: CASSIDRVARGYGYTF
D: .; size: .; J: TRBJ1-1; V: TRBV28; DNA: TGTGCCAGCAGTTTACGACAGGTTGAAGCTTTCTTT; CDR3: CASSLRQVEAFF
D: .; size: .; J: TRBJ1-1; V: TRBV5-1; DNA: TGCGCCAGCAGCCCTTCAGAGCAGACATTGAACACTGAAGCTTTCTTT; CDR3: CASSPSEQTLNTEAFF
D: .; size: .; J: TRBJ2-2; V: TRBV5-5; DNA: TGTGCCAGCAGCGCACACCTTACCCGGGAGCTGTTTTTT; CDR3: CASSAHLTRELFF
D: TRBD1; size: .; J: TRBJ1-2; V: TRBV18; DNA: TGTGCCAGCTCACCAGGACAGGCCCCTAGCCCCCCTAACTATGGCTACACCTTC; CDR3: CASSPGQAPSPPNYGYTF
D: .; size: .; J: TRBJ1-2; V: TRBV7-9; DNA: TGTGCCAGCAGCCCCGATCGGACGGGGGAAGGCTACACCTTC; CDR3: CASSPDRTGEGYTF
D: TRBD2; size: .; J: TRBJ2-3; V: TRBV28; DNA: TGTGCCAGCGGAAGCGGGGGGGCTACAGATACGCAGTATTTT; CDR3: CASGSGGATDTQYF
D: .; size: .; J: TRBJ1-3; V: TRBV30; DNA: TGTGCCTGGAGTGCTGACCGGGTTCCATCTGGAAACACCATATATTTT; CDR3: CAWSADRVPSGNTIYF
D: TRBD1; size: .; J: TRBJ1-4; V: TRBV11-2; DNA: TGTGCCAGCAGCGTGGACAGGGGGCGAACTAATGAAAAACTGTTTTTT; CDR3: CASSVDRGRTNEKLFF
D: .; size: .; J: TRBJ1-1; V: TRBV7-9; DNA: TGTGCCAGCAGCTTCGCAGGGGCAGTTGACACTGAAGCTTTCTTT; CDR3: CASSFAGAVDTEAFF
D: TRBD1; size: .; J: TRBJ1-3; V: TRBV19; DNA: TGTGCCAGTAGTAACCGTCCCGGGACAGGGCCTGGAAACACCATATATTTT; CDR3: CASSNRPGTGPGNTIYF
D: TRBD1; size: .; J: TRBJ1-1; V: TRBV14; DNA: TGTGCCAGCAGCCAAGTCGGGACAGGGGGCTTTGGGGTCGGCACTGAAGCTTTCTTT; CDR3: CASSQVGTGGFGVGTEAFF
D: .; size: .; J: TRBJ2-2; V: TRBV4-3; DNA: TGCGCCAGCAGCCAAGGTGGACTATCGGGCGGGGAGCTGTTTTTT; CDR3: CASSQGGLSGGELFF
D: TRBD1; size: .; J: TRBJ1-5; V: TRBV19; DNA: TGTGCCAGTAGTAAACACAGGGGGCGCGGTCAGCCCCAGCATTTT; CDR3: CASSKHRGRGQPQHF